These 8 T cell receptor beta chains were sequenced from one sample in a study of radiotherapy plus CTLA-4 blockade in lung cancer. The table came from immunoSEQ multiplex PCR; TCRdb's copy has only in-frame clones and leaves some out. Among roughly 73,000 clones listed, more than 75% were seen once. Source: peripheral blood, taken from a patient treated with radiotherapy plus ipilimumab. The receptors originated from a human donor with non-small cell lung cancer that progressed on radiotherapy plus ipilimumab.

V usage is TRBV2 and J usage is TRBJ2-7; TRBD2 is a possible D gene (6 bases). Per germline, CDR1 SNHLY and CDR2 FYNNEI. Trimming pared 9 bases from V and 6 bases from J, leaving 12 bases between. CDR3 length: 11 residues. In nucleotides, the CDR3 is TGTGCCAGTCGGGGGATCACCGAGCAGTACGTC. Translated: CASRGITEQYV.

The V and J genes are TRBV28 and TRBJ2-1; TRBD2 matches at 14 bases. Germline CDR1 is MDHEN and CDR2 is SYDVKM. CDR3 length equals 17 residues. Unmatched junction bases numbered 13, after V lost 6 bases and J lost 9 bases. The CDR3 spells CASSKSPGLAGVLEQFF. DNA for the CDR3: TGTGCCAGCAGCAAAAGCCCGGGACTAGCGGGAGTTCTTGAGCAGTTCTTC.

This chain uses TRBV28 with TRBJ1-1, with D possibly being TRBD1 (5 bases). The CDR3 is 13 amino acids. The V and J ends lost 4 bases and 0 bases respectively, with 6 bases between them. Germline values: CDR1 MDHEN, CDR2 SYDVKM. The CDR3 sequence is CASSYRMNTEAFF. The CDR3, as DNA: TGTGCCAGCAGTTACAGGATGAACACTGAAGCTTTCTTT. Together with reference TRBV28 and TRBJ1-1, the CDR3 gives the full variable domain: DVKVTQSSRYLVKRTGEKVFLECVQDMDHENMFWYRQDPGLGLRLIYFSYDVKMKEKGDIPEGYSVSREKKERFSLILESASTNQTSMYLCASSYRMNTEAFFGQGTRLTVV.

The rearrangement links TRBV7-3 to TRBJ2-7; 9 nucleotides line up with TRBD1. The CDR3 loop spans 14 amino acids. The germline V gene encodes CDR1 SGHTA and CDR2 FQGTGA. The junction had 5 bases not matched to a gene; V was cut back by 5 bases and J by 3 bases. CDR3: CASSPSGQGYEQYF. The CDR3 DNA follows: TGTGCCAGCAGCCCATCGGGACAGGGCTACGAGCAGTACTTC.

This chain uses TRBV11-2 with TRBJ2-7; 7 bases agree with TRBD2. V lost 3 bases, J lost 7 bases, and 6 bases stayed unmatched. CDR1 is SGHAT and CDR2 is FQNNGV in the germline V gene. CDR3 length: 13 residues. For the CDR3, the DNA is TGTGCCAGCAGCTTTTTGGGAGGGATAGAGCAGTACGTC. Translated: CASSFLGGIEQYV.

V usage is TRBV7-2 and J usage is TRBJ2-1; D is possibly TRBD2 (6 bases). V shed 5 bases and J shed 0 bases, with 17 bases lying between them. Per germline, CDR1 SGHTA and CDR2 FQGNSA. The length of the CDR3 is 17 residues. CDR3 nucleotide sequence: TGTGCCAGCAGCCTCCGGGGACTCGAAGACTCCTACAATGAGCAGTTCTTC. Its protein is CASSLRGLEDSYNEQFF.

This chain connects TRBV25-1 to TRBJ1-1; D ambiguous. Trimming cost V 7 bases and J 3 bases, with 12 bases left between them. Germline CDR1 reads MGHDK; CDR2 reads SYGVNS. The CDR3 is 13 residues long. The CDR3 loop reads CASTRVGYTEAFF. CDR3 nucleotides: TGTGCCAGCACAAGGGTAGGGTACACTGAAGCTTTCTTT.

The genes are TRBV28 and TRBJ2-1; TRBD2 is a possible D gene (6 bases). Germline-derived CDR1 and CDR2 are MDHEN and SYDVKM. The CDR3 has 15 residues. Trimming took off 5 bases at V and 6 bases at J, with 17 bases between the two ends. CDR3 amino acids: CASSEPVGGSNEQFF. The CDR3 nucleotides read TGTGCCAGCAGTGAACCCGTTGGGGGGTCCAATGAGCAGTTCTTC. Complete variable domain (other parts from reference TRBV28 and TRBJ2-1): DVKVTQSSRYLVKRTGEKVFLECVQDMDHENMFWYRQDPGLGLRLIYFSYDVKMKEKGDIPEGYSVSREKKERFSLILESASTNQTSMYLCASSEPVGGSNEQFFGPGTRLTVL.